Listed here are 25 T cell receptor beta chains from one sample, sequenced in a study of response to subunit inactivated influenza vaccine. TCRdb called the RT-PCR reads again in MiXCR, with one record for every CDR3 protein. This sample has approximately 500,000 distinct CDR3 sequences, with roughly 13% found just once. The sample consisted of PBMCs from blood, taken roughly 45 days after vaccination. The receptors were sampled from a man in his forties or fifties who received an inactivated influenza vaccine.

This clonotype was picked up a small number of times. The J gene is TRBJ2-3, the V gene TRBV5-1; the D is unclear. The ends were cut back, 0 bases at V and 4 bases at J, with 12 bases in the middle. This CDR3 has 15 amino acids. The V gene's germline CDR1 is SGHRS and CDR2 YFSETQ. CDR3 DNA: TGCGCCAGCAGCTTGGGGGCTCTTCAAGCAGATACGCAGTATTTT. It translates to CASSLGALQADTQYF.

The J gene is TRBJ2-1, the V gene TRBV7-3; no clear D gene. V was trimmed by 5 bases and J by 6 bases, leaving 14 bases between them. The CDR3 is 14 amino acids. Germline CDR1 and CDR2: SGHTA and FQGTGA. The CDR3 here is CASSPAPGRNEQFF. CDR3 sequence (DNA): TGTGCCAGCAGCCCGGCACCGGGCCGCAATGAGCAGTTCTTC. Complete variable domain (other parts from reference TRBV7-3 and TRBJ2-1): GAGVSQTPSNKVTEKGKYVELRCDPISGHTALYWYRQSLGQGPEFLIYFQGTGAADDSGLPNDRFFAVRPEGSVSTLKIQRTERGDSAVYLCASSPAPGRNEQFFGPGTRLTVL.

Many counts were recorded for this clonotype. The chain has TRBV5-6 and TRBJ1-1, with 8 bases that match TRBD1. CDR1 SGHDT and CDR2 YYEEEE come from the germline V gene. There are 14 residues in the CDR3. V shed 5 bases and J 3 bases; nucleotides not matched to a gene: 6. CDR3 region: CASSSPTGDTEAFF. DNA for the CDR3: TGTGCCAGCAGTTCCCCGACAGGGGACACTGAAGCTTTCTTT.

This sequence joins TRBV28 and TRBJ2-7, with D perhaps TRBD1 or TRBD2 (5 bases each). Trimming cost V 7 bases and J 1 base, with 11 bases left between them. Germline V gene data show CDR1 as MDHEN and CDR2 as SYDVKM. The CDR3 has 13 residues. For the CDR3, the DNA is TGTGCCAGCAATCCTGGGGGTTCCTACGAGCAGTACTTC. This codes for CASNPGGSYEQYF.

J is TRBJ2-3 and V is TRBV20-1; D not resolved. The CDR3 runs 14 residues. The germline V gene encodes CDR1 DFQATT and CDR2 SNEGSKA (reference sequence). Trimming stripped 1 base from V and 1 base from J, with 9 bases between. The CDR3 spells CSARGGTRTDTQYF. DNA for the CDR3: TGCAGTGCTAGAGGTGGCACCCGCACAGATACGCAGTATTTT.

This clonotype was seen a handful of times. The V gene is TRBV6-2 or TRBV6-3, the J gene TRBJ2-2; 7 nucleotides line up with TRBD1. The CDR3 is 15 amino acids. Germline V gives CDR1 MNHEY, CDR2 SVGEGT. J was trimmed by 0 bases and V by 7 bases; bases with no gene match: 5. CDR3 DNA sequence: TGTGCCAGCAAGAAAGACAGGGCGAACACCGGGGAGCTGTTTTTT. Translation: CASKKDRANTGELFF.

The V call is TRBV6-5, the J call TRBJ1-3; D may be TRBD1 (6 bases). Germline CDR1 and CDR2: MNHEY and SVGAGI. The CDR3 totals 15 residues. Deletions cut 0 bases from V and 6 bases from J, with 12 bases between. This CDR3 is CASSYSKGGENTIYF. The CDR3 DNA follows: TGTGCCAGCAGTTACTCGAAAGGGGGGGAAAACACCATATATTTT.

Only a few counts were recorded for this clonotype. The chain recombines TRBV5-6 with TRBJ2-1; D ambiguous. The CDR3 totals 12 residues. Germline CDR1 SGHDT, CDR2 YYEEEE. Trimming took off 2 bases at V and 5 bases at J, with 5 bases between the two ends. Written as DNA, the CDR3 is TGTGCCAGCAGCTTTACAGACAATGAGCAGTTCTTC. This translates into CASSFTDNEQFF.

CDR3 sequence (DNA): TGTGCCAGCAGCGTTCGGACAGGGCTAAACACCGGGGAGCTGTTTTTT. This gives the protein CASSVRTGLNTGELFF. V is TRBV9 and J is TRBJ2-2; 8 positions match TRBD1. The germline V gene has CDR1 SGDLS and CDR2 YYNGEE. J was trimmed by 2 bases and V by 2 bases; bases with no gene match: 5. The length of the CDR3 is 16 residues.

This clonotype was seen many times. This chain links TRBV24-1 with TRBJ2-3; D tentatively reads TRBD1 or TRBD2 (5 bases each). Trimming removed 0 bases from V and 6 bases from J, with 15 bases in between. CDR1 KGHDR and CDR2 SFDVKD come from the germline V gene. This CDR3 contains 16 residues. The CDR3 region has the DNA TGTGCCACCAGTGATTTGGAAGGGACCTCCCGCGATACGCAGTATTTT. It translates to CATSDLEGTSRDTQYF.

This clonotype has ten or more counts. As DNA, the CDR3 is TGCAGCAAACTAGCGGGAGGTCCGCACAATGAGCAGTTCTTC. Translated, it gives CSKLAGGPHNEQFF. The genes are TRBV20-1 and TRBJ2-1; 12 bases agree with TRBD2. This CDR3 contains 14 residues. Germline V gene lookup returns CDR1 DFQATT and CDR2 SNEGSKA (reference sequence).

This clonotype occurred a few times. The V and J genes are TRBV5-1 and TRBJ2-7; a weak D match, TRBD2 (6 bases). The CDR3 extends over 15 amino acids. Trimming took 1 base from V and 0 from J, leaving 11 bases between them. In germline, CDR1 is SGHRS, CDR2 YFSETQ. The CDR3 region has the DNA TGCGCCAGCAGCTTGTTGGTGGGAGGCTCCTACGAGCAGTACTTC. This codes for CASSLLVGGSYEQYF.

This clonotype was seen repeatedly, ten times or more. The chain has TRBV10-3 and TRBJ2-7; TRBD2 agrees at 10 bases. Germline lookup yields CDR1 ENHRY and CDR2 SYGVKD. This CDR3 contains 17 residues. Trimming cost V 4 bases and J 1 base; bases outside gene matches: 10. The CDR3 region has the DNA TGTGCCATCAGTGTTGGGGCTAGCGGGAGAGGTTCCTACGAGCAGTACTTC. Protein product: CAISVGASGRGSYEQYF.

This clonotype was recorded only once. The V call is TRBV20-1, the J call TRBJ2-7, with 7 bases matching TRBD2. The V segment lost 5 bases and the J segment 5 bases; nucleotides outside the gene matches: 6. CDR1 and CDR2 from the germline V gene are DFQATT and SNEGSKA (reference sequence). The CDR3 has 12 residues. The CDR3 coding sequence is TGCAGTGCTCTGAGACTAGCAGACGAGCAGTACTTC. It specifies CSALRLADEQYF.

This clonotype was picked up many times. The rearrangement uses TRBV12-3 or TRBV12-4 and TRBJ2-5; 7 bases map to TRBD1. J lost 1 base, V lost 4 bases, and 6 bases had no gene match. This CDR3 contains 15 residues. Written as DNA, the CDR3 is TGTGCCAGCAGTTCTCATGACAGGGCCCAAGAGACCCAGTACTTC. This sequence encodes CASSSHDRAQETQYF.

This clonotype was counted between two and nine times. V is TRBV7-8 and J is TRBJ2-5; TRBD1 matches at 9 bases. CDR1 is SGHVS, CDR2 FQNEAQ, per germline. The CDR3 is 16 amino acids. Losses at the gene ends were 0 bases for V and 1 base for J; bases not matched to a gene: 3. CDR3 residues: CASSLADRGVQETQYF. DNA of the CDR3: TGTGCCAGCAGCTTAGCGGACAGGGGCGTCCAAGAGACCCAGTACTTC.

In this sample, this clonotype turned up many times. This chain uses TRBV2 with TRBJ2-2; TRBD2 aligns across 11 bases. This CDR3 has 16 amino acids. The V gene's germline CDR1 is SNHLY and CDR2 FYNNEI. The V and J ends lost 6 bases and 0 bases, in that order; junction bases with no gene match: 3. The CDR3 region is CASRASGGPNTGELFF. CDR3 DNA sequence: TGTGCCAGCAGGGCTAGCGGGGGGCCGAACACCGGGGAGCTGTTTTTT.

The CDR3 region has the DNA TGCGCCAGCAGCTTGGAGGCAGGGAGTATGCTGAACACTGAAGCTTTCTTT. Encoded protein: CASSLEAGSMLNTEAFF. The chain couples TRBV5-1 to TRBJ1-1; D is possibly TRBD1 (5 bases). V dropped 0 bases and J dropped 0 bases, with 15 bases sitting between them. Germline CDR1 is SGHRS and CDR2 is YFSETQ. The CDR3 has 17 amino acids.

This clonotype was detected a few times. This chain joins TRBV7-9 and TRBJ2-1, with D possibly being TRBD1 or TRBD2 (5 bases each). The V end lost 5 bases, the J end lost 2 bases, and 13 bases lay between the germline ends. Germline V gene sequence: CDR1 SEHNR, CDR2 FQNEAQ (reference sequence). The CDR3 length is 15 residues. CDR3 DNA: TGTGCCAGCAGCCCGAGGGGCCAGACCTACAATGAGCAGTTCTTC. Translating gives CASSPRGQTYNEQFF.

The rearrangement joins TRBV9 to TRBJ1-6, with D tentatively TRBD1 (5 bases). The CDR3 runs to 12 residues. CDR1 is SGDLS and CDR2 is YYNGEE in the germline V gene. Trimming pared 1 base from V and 10 bases from J, leaving 6 bases between. The CDR3 loop reads CASSVQGSPLHF. As DNA, the CDR3 is TGTGCCAGCAGCGTACAGGGATCACCCCTCCACTTT.

As DNA, the CDR3 is TGCAGTGCTTCTCGAGTTAACTATGGCTACACCTTC. Protein: CSASRVNYGYTF. The rearrangement uses TRBV20-1 and TRBJ1-2; D is uncertain. Trimming removed 5 bases from V and 1 base from J, with 8 bases in between. Germline values: CDR1 DFQATT, CDR2 SNEGSKA (reference sequence). The CDR3 spans 12 residues.

The chain combines TRBV12-3 or TRBV12-4 with TRBJ2-5, with D perhaps assigned TRBD1 or TRBD2 (6 bases each). Trimming left V 7 bases short and J 7 bases short, with 22 bases between. CDR3 size: 15 residues. This CDR3 reads CASNQGGTFSGTQYF. The CDR3 DNA reads TGTGCCAGCAACCAAGGGGGGACCTTTTCTGGGACCCAGTACTTC.

V is TRBV7-9 and J is TRBJ1-1; D remains ambiguous. Trimming took 0 bases from V and 5 from J, leaving 10 bases between them. Germline V gives CDR1 SEHNR, CDR2 FQNEAQ (reference sequence). The CDR3 totals 14 residues. The CDR3 reads CASSLAVGDTEAFF. Here the CDR3 DNA reads TGTGCCAGCAGCTTAGCGGTTGGGGATACTGAAGCTTTCTTT.

V and J are TRBV4-3 and TRBJ1-4; 8 bases agree with TRBD1. This CDR3 is 19 amino acids long. Germline V gives CDR1 LGHNA, CDR2 YSLEER. After removal of 1 base from V and 3 bases from J, the junction contained 13 bases not matched to a gene. The CDR3 DNA reads TGCGCCAGCAGCCAAGTTTCCACCGGACAGGGAGGGGCTAATGAAAAACTGTTTTTT. Protein sequence: CASSQVSTGQGGANEKLFF.

The chain has TRBV5-1 and TRBJ2-1; 9 positions match TRBD1. The CDR3 totals 16 residues. Germline V gives CDR1 SGHRS, CDR2 YFSETQ. Trimming at V came to 1 base and at J to 2 bases, leaving 4 bases not matched to a gene. The CDR3 nucleotides are TGCGCCAGCAGCTTGACGGGACAGGGCCCCTACAATGAGCAGTTCTTC. The encoded protein is CASSLTGQGPYNEQFF.